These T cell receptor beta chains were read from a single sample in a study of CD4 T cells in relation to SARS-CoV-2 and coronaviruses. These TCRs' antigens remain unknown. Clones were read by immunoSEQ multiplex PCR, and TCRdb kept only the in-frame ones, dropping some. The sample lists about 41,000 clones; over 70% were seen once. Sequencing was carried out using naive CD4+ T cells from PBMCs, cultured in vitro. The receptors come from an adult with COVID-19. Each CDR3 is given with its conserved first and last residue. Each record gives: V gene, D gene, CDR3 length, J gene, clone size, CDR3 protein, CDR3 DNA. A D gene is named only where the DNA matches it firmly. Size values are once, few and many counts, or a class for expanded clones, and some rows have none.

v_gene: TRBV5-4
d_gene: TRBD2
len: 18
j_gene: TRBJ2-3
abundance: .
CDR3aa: CASSPGLAGGPPADTQYF
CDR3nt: TGTGCCAGCAGCCCGGGGCTAGCGGGAGGACCCCCCGCAGATACGCAGTATTTT

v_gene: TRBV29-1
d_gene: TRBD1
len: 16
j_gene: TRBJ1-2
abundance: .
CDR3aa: CSAKTGAFGAPYGYTF
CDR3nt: TGCAGCGCGAAGACAGGGGCGTTTGGCGCGCCCTATGGCTACACCTTC

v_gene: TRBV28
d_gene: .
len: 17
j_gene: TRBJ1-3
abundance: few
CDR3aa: CASSLVVGVSSGNTIYF
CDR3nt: TGTGCCAGCAGTTTAGTGGTGGGGGTGTCCTCTGGAAACACCATATATTTT

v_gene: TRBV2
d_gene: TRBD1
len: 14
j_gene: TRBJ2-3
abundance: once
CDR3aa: CASIRDRGTDTQYF
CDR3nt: TGTGCCAGCATCCGGGACAGGGGGACAGATACGCAGTATTTT

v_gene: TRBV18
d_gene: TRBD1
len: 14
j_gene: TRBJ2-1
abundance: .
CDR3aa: CASSPPDRYNEQFF
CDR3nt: TGTGCCAGCTCACCACCGGACAGGTACAATGAGCAGTTCTTC

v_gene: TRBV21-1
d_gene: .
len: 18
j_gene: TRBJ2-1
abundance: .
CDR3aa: CASNSGTSRNLQSDEQFF
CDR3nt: TGTGCCAGCAACTCCGGGACTAGCAGAAATCTACAATCGGATGAGCAGTTCTTC

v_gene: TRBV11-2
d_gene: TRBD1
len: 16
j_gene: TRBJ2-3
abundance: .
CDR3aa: CASGKRDREISDTQYF
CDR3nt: TGTGCCAGCGGCAAAAGGGACAGGGAGATCTCAGATACGCAGTATTTT

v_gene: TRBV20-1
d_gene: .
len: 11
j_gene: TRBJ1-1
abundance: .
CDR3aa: CSALGFAEAFF
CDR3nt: TGCAGTGCTCTGGGGTTTGCTGAAGCTTTCTTT

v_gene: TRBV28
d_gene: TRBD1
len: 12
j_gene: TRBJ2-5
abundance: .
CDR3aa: CASSTDRETQYF
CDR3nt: TGTGCCAGCAGCACGGACAGGGAGACCCAGTACTTC

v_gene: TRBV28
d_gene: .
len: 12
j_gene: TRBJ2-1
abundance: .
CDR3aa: CASSLVLREQFF
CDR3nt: TGTGCCAGCAGTCTTGTTTTGCGGGAGCAGTTCTTC

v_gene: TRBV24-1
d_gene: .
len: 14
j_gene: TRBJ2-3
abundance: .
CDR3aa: CATSDHGNTDTQYF
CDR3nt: TGTGCCACCAGTGATCACGGGAACACAGATACGCAGTATTTT

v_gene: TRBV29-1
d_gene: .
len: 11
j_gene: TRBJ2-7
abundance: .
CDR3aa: CSVEGAYEQYF
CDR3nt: TGCAGCGTTGAAGGGGCCTACGAGCAGTACTTC

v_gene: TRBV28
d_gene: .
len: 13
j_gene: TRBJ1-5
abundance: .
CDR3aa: CASIWGPNQPQHF
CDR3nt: TGTGCCAGCATCTGGGGGCCCAATCAGCCCCAGCATTTT

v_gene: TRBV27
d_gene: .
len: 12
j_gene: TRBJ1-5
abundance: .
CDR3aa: CASSFIDQPQHF
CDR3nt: TGTGCCAGCAGTTTTATCGATCAGCCCCAGCATTTT

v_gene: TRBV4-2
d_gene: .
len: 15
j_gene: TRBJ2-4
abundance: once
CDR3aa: CASSQDRASKNIQYF
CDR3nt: TGTGCCAGCAGCCAAGACAGGGCATCGAAAAACATTCAGTACTTC

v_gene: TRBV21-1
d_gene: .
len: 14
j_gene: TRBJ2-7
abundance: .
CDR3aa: CASGTGLACYEQYF
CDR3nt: TGTGCCAGCGGAACGGGGCTAGCGTGCTACGAGCAGTACTTC

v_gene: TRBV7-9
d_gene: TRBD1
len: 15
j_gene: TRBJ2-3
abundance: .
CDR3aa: CATKGGQENTDTQYF
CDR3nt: TGTGCCACCAAGGGGGGACAGGAAAACACAGATACGCAGTATTTT

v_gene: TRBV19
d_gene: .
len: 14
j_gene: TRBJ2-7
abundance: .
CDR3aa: CASSIAAGPYEQYF
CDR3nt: TGTGCCAGTAGTATTGCGGCGGGGCCATACGAGCAGTACTTC

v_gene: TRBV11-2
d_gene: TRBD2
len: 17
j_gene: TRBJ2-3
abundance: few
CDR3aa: CASRPGTSGRAVDTQYF
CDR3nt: TGTGCCAGCAGACCCGGGACTAGCGGGAGGGCCGTAGATACGCAGTATTTT

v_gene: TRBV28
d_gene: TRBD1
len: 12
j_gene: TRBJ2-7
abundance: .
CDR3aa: CASRNRGYEQYF
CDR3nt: TGTGCCAGCAGAAACAGGGGGTACGAGCAGTACTTC

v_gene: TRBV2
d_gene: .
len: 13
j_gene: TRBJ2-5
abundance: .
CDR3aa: CASSEGREETQYF
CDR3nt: TGTGCCAGCAGTGAAGGCAGGGAAGAGACCCAGTACTTC

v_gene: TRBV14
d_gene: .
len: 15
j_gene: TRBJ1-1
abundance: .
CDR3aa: CASSHIMQGNTEAFF
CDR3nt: TGTGCCAGCAGCCATATTATGCAGGGGAACACTGAAGCTTTCTTT

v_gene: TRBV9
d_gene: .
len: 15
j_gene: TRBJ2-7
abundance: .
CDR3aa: CASSLTGGAVYEQYF
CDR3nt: TGTGCCAGCAGCTTGACCGGGGGCGCGGTCTACGAGCAGTACTTC

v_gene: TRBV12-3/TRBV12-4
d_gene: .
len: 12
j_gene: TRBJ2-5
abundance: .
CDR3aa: CASSFGRETQYF
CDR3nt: TGTGCCAGCAGTTTTGGCCGGGAGACCCAGTACTTC

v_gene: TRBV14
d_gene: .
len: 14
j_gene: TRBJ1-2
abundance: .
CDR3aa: CASSQELAGYGYTF
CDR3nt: TGTGCCAGCAGCCAAGAATTGGCAGGCTATGGCTACACCTTC

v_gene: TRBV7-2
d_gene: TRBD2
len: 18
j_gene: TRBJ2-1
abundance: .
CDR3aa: CASSYRRGLLAGGQRQFF
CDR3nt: TGTGCCAGCAGCTATAGGAGGGGGTTACTAGCGGGAGGGCAAAGGCAGTTCTTC

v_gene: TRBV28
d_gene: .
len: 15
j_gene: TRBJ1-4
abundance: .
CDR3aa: CASTSLGATNEKLFF
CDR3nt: TGTGCCAGCACCTCTTTAGGGGCCACTAATGAAAAACTGTTTTTT

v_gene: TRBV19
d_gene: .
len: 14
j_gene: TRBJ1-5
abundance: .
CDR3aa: CASSMVGSNQPQHF
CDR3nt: TGTGCCAGTAGTATGGTCGGGAGCAATCAGCCCCAGCATTTT

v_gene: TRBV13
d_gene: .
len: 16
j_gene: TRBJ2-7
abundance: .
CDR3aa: CASSAGLGSRTYEQYF
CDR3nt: TGTGCCAGCAGCGCTGGTCTGGGCTCCCGTACGTACGAGCAGTACTTC

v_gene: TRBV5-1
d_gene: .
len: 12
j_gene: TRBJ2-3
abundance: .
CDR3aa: CASRGYTDTQYF
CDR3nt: TGCGCCAGCAGGGGATACACAGATACGCAGTATTTT

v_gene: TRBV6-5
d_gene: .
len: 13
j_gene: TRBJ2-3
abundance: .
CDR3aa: CASSQVAFDTQYF
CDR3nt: TGTGCCAGCAGCCAAGTCGCTTTTGATACGCAGTATTTT

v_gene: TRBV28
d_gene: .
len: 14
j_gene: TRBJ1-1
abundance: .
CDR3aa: CASAAPGANTEAFF
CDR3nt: TGTGCCAGCGCCGCGCCCGGGGCGAACACTGAAGCTTTCTTT

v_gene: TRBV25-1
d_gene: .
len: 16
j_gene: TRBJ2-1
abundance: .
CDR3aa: CASSEGSTVSYNEQFF
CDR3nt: TGTGCCAGCAGTGAAGGGTCGACAGTCTCCTACAATGAGCAGTTCTTC

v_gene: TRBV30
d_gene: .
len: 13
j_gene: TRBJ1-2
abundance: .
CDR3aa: CASNPQGYYGYTF
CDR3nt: TGTGCCTCGAATCCCCAGGGTTACTATGGCTACACCTTC

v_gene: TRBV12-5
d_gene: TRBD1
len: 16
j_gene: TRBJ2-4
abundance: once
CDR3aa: CASGVTGGATKNIQYF
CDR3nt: TGTGCTAGTGGTGTGACAGGGGGCGCCACCAAAAACATTCAGTACTTC

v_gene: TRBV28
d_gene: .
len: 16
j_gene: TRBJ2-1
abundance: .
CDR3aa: CASSFGRRDWLDEQFF
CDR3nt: TGTGCCAGCAGTTTTGGGCGGCGGGATTGGTTGGATGAGCAGTTCTTC

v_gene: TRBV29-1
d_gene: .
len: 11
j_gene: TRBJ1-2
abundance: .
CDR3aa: CSVMGLSGYTF
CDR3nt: TGCAGCGTTATGGGATTAAGTGGCTACACCTTC

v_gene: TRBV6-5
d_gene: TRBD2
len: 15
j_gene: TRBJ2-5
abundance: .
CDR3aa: CASSRDAGVIETQYF
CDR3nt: TGTGCCAGCAGCCGCGACGCGGGAGTTATTGAGACCCAGTACTTC

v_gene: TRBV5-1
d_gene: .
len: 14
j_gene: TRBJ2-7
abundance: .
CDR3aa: CASSLQGTLYEQYF
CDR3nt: TGCGCCAGCAGCTTGCAGGGGACCCTCTACGAGCAGTACTTC

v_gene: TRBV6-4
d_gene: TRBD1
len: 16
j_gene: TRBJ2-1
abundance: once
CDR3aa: CASSSQGQGVFGEQFF
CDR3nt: TGTGCCAGCAGCAGTCAGGGGCAGGGGGTGTTCGGTGAGCAGTTCTTC

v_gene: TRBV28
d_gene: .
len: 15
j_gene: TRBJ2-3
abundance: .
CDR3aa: CASSLGTLLTDTQYF
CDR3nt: TGTGCCAGCAGCCTCGGGACTCTTCTCACAGATACGCAGTATTTT

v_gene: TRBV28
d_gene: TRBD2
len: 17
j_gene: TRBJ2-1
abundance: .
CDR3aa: CASSPPGITSAGNEQFF
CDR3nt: TGTGCCAGCAGTCCCCCTGGTATAACTAGCGCCGGTAATGAGCAGTTCTTC

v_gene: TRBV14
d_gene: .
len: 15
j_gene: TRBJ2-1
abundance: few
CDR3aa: CASSPKVAVYNEQFF
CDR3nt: TGTGCCAGCAGCCCCAAAGTGGCGGTCTACAATGAGCAGTTCTTC

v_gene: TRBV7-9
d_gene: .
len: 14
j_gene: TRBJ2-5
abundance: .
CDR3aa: CASSFEGKARTQYF
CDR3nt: TGTGCCAGCAGCTTCGAGGGGAAGGCAAGGACCCAGTACTTC

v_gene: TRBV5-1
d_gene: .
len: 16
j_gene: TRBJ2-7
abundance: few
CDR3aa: CASSLAGGHLSYEQYF
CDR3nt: TGCGCCAGCAGCTTGGCCGGGGGACACTTATCCTACGAGCAGTACTTC

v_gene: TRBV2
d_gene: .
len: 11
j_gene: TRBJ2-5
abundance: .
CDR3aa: CASSDEETQYF
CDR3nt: TGTGCCAGCAGTGACGAAGAGACCCAGTACTTC

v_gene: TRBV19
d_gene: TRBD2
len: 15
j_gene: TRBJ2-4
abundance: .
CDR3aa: CASSMGREIKNIQYF
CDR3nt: TGTGCCAGTAGTATGGGGCGGGAGATCAAAAACATTCAGTACTTC

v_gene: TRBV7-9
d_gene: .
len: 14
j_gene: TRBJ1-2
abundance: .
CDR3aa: CASSRGGVNYGYTF
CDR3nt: TGTGCCAGCAGCCGAGGGGGGGTAAACTATGGCTACACCTTC

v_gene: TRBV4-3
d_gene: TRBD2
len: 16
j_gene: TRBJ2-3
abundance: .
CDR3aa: CASSQEIAGGLYTQYF
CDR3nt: TGCGCCAGCAGCCAAGAAATAGCGGGAGGGTTGTATACGCAGTATTTT

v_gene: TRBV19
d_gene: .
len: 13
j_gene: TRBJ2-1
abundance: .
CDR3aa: CASSSANYNEQFF
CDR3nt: TGTGCCAGTAGCTCGGCGAACTACAATGAGCAGTTCTTC

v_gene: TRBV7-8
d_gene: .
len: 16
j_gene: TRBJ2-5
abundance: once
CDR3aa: CASSFGPVAGTETQYF
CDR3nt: TGTGCCAGCAGCTTCGGACCAGTGGCAGGGACAGAGACCCAGTACTTC

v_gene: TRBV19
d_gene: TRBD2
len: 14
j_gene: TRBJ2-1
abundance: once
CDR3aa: CASSMGLAWNEQFF
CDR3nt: TGTGCCAGTAGTATGGGACTAGCATGGAATGAGCAGTTCTTC

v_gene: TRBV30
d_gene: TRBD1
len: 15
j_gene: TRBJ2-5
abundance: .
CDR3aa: CAWSEEQGAWETQYF
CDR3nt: TGTGCCTGGAGTGAAGAACAGGGGGCTTGGGAGACCCAGTACTTC

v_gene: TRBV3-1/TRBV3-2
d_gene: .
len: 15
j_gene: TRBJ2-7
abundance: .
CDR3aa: CASVPFYIFSYEQYF
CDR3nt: TGTGCCAGCGTCCCGTTCTATATTTTCTCCTACGAGCAGTACTTC

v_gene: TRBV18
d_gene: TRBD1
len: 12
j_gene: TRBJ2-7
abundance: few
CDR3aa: CASSKDRAEQYF
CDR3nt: TGTGCCAGCTCAAAAGACAGGGCCGAGCAGTACTTC